Following are 13 T cell receptor beta chains from one sample sequenced in a study of TET2 disruption in CD19-targeted CAR T cells. The treatment denotes: autologous CTL019 cells: CD19 CAR with 4-1BB and CD3 zeta domains. For these receptors, no antigen is known. TCRdb's copy holds only in-frame clones and misses some; the assay was immunoSEQ multiplex PCR. This listing includes tens of thousands of clones. Sequencing used CD8- CAR+ T cells sorted from cultured blood T cells, obtained for CD19 CAR T cell therapy. This sample's subset: CD8-negative CAR-positive T cells from the infusion product. These receptors were obtained from a man between 65 and 85 years old with chronic lymphocytic leukemia.

To note about this clone: The CDR3 end falls 3 residues outside the read, so it is completed with the germline J gene. This chain connects TRBV7-3 to TRBJ1-2; perhaps TRBD1 as D (5 bases). Germline values: CDR1 SGHTA, CDR2 FQGTGA. This CDR3 has 15 residues. The CDR3 loop reads CASRGLAESTDTYTF. The sequenced CDR3 bases are TGTGCCAGCAGGGGACTAGCGGAAAGCACAGATACC.

Of note for this clone: The read finishes 3 residues shy of the CDR3 end, and the germline J gene is used to complete it. This chain uses TRBV5-6 with TRBJ1-1, with 10 bases identical to TRBD1. Germline V gene lookup returns CDR1 SGHDT and CDR2 YYEEEE. The CDR3 loop spans 13 amino acids. The CDR3 here is CASSRQGATGAFF. CDR3 DNA, as far as it was read: TGTGCCAGCAGTCGACAGGGGGCCACTGGG.

The sequenced CDR3 bases are TGTGCCAGCAGCTCAATGTCGGGACAAGAGACT. This sequence encodes CASSSMSGQET. In full, the CDR3 is CASSSMSGQETQYF. This chain uses TRBV7-6 with TRBJ2-4; D possibly corresponds to TRBD1 (6 bases). The read ends 3 residues before the CDR3 terminus; that terminus is restored from the germline J gene. The germline V gene encodes CDR1 SGHVS and CDR2 FNYEAQ. The CDR3 totals 14 residues.

On this clone: The read gets to within 3 residues of the CDR3 end, and the germline J gene fills in the rest. The chain has TRBV20-1 and TRBJ2-3, with 8 positions matching TRBD2. This CDR3 is built from 15 residues. Germline lookup yields CDR1 DFQATT and CDR2 SNEGSKA (reference sequence). The J segment lost 0 bases and the V segment lost 5 bases, leaving 7 bases of the junction unmatched. The CDR3 sequence is CSAPGGGRSTDTQYF. The sequenced CDR3 bases are TGCAGTGCTCCGGGGGGGGGCCGTAGCACAGATACG.

To note about this clone: The CDR3 extends 3 residues past the end of the read, so its final part is completed from the germline J gene. The sample contains more than one DNA sequence encoding this CDR3. The chain carries TRBV5-1 and TRBJ1-3, with 9 bases identical to TRBD1. The junction had 15 bases not matched to a gene; V was cut back by 4 bases and J by 4 bases. The CDR3 runs to 18 residues. Germline assignment: CDR1 SGHRS and CDR2 YFSETQ. The CDR3 sequence is CASSRNSLQGAGGNTIYF. Partial CDR3 DNA: TGCGCCAGCAGCCGCAATTCCTTACAGGGGGCTGGAGGAAACACC.

Details on this clone: The DNA ends 3 residues before the CDR3 does, and the rest of the CDR3 is filled in from the germline J gene. The gene calls are TRBV7-9 and TRBJ1-2, with 8 bases matching TRBD1. The germline V gene encodes CDR1 SEHNR and CDR2 FQNEAQ (reference sequence). The CDR3 is 15 amino acids. CDR3 DNA, as far as it was read: TGTGCCAGCAGCTTAAAGTTCGCAGGGGGCTACGAC. This gives the protein CASSLKFAGGYD. From start to end, the CDR3 is CASSLKFAGGYDYTF.

As regards this clone: The CDR3 end lies 3 residues beyond the end of the read and is filled in from the germline J gene. The chain is built from TRBV4-2 and TRBJ1-2; the match to TRBD1 covers 7 bases. CDR1 and CDR2 (germline): LGHNA, YNFKEQ. CDR3 length: 16 amino acids. The trim removed 0 bases at V and 5 bases at J, leaving 9 bases unmatched. CDR3 bases read: TGTGCCAGCAGCCAAGATTTGGCAGGGGGAGGGTATGGC. Its protein product is CASSQDLAGGGYG. From start to end, the CDR3 is CASSQDLAGGGYGYTF.

As to this clone: The read stops 3 residues short of the end of the CDR3; the missing end is completed from the germline J gene. V and J are TRBV5-1 and TRBJ1-4, with 9 bases that match TRBD1. Trimming cost V 5 bases and J 6 bases; bases outside gene matches: 5. CDR3 length: 14 residues. CDR1 and CDR2 from the germline V gene are SGHRS and YFSETQ. CDR3 amino acids: CASSTGQGYEKLFF. CDR3 bases read: TGCGCCAGCAGTACGGGACAGGGATATGAAAAA.

Points on this clone: The missing CDR3 end, 3 residues past where the read stops, is filled in from the germline J gene. V usage is TRBV2 and J usage is TRBJ1-4, with 9 bases matching TRBD1. Germline lookup yields CDR1 SNHLY and CDR2 FYNNEI. V dropped 7 bases and J dropped 6; count of bases not matched to a gene: 9. This CDR3 spans 15 amino acids. The DNA read from the CDR3 is TGTGCCAGCACCCCGGGACAGGGAGGTTATGAAAAA. Encoded protein: CASTPGQGGYEK. In full, the CDR3 reads CASTPGQGGYEKLFF.

On this clone: The read terminates 3 residues ahead of where the CDR3 ends, so the germline J gene completes it. This chain uses TRBV5-1 with TRBJ2-1, with TRBD1 as a possible D gene (8 bases). Germline values: CDR1 SGHRS, CDR2 YFSETQ. The V and J ends lost 0 bases and 0 bases respectively, with 19 bases between them. CDR3 size: 19 residues. CDR3 sequence: CASSLGTGKAGASYNEQFF. Incomplete CDR3 DNA: TGCGCCAGCAGCTTGGGGACAGGGAAGGCGGGGGCCTCCTACAATGAG.

To note about this clone: The CDR3 goes on 3 residues after the read ends, and that part is filled in from the germline J gene. This chain joins TRBV20-1 and TRBJ1-5, with TRBD1 matching 7 bases. V trimming: 0 bases; J trimming: 8 bases; junction bases outside the gene matches: 10. The CDR3 sequence is 15 residues long. Per germline, CDR1 DFQATT and CDR2 SNEGSKA (reference sequence). The CDR3 bases that were read are TGCAGTGCTAGAGAACAGGGGATTGTTAAGGAGCCC. Amino acids: CSAREQGIVKEP. The full CDR3 protein reads CSAREQGIVKEPQHF.

Turning to this clone: The read ends 3 residues before the CDR3 terminus; that terminus is restored from the germline J gene. The rearrangement joins TRBV7-3 to TRBJ2-1, with D tentatively TRBD1 (6 bases). This CDR3 contains 16 residues. Germline values: CDR1 SGHTA, CDR2 FQGTGA. V lost 6 bases and J lost 4, with 19 bases in between. CDR3 sequence: CASSSSPGQGYNEQFF. CDR3 DNA, as far as it was read: TGTGCCAGCAGTTCCTCCCCTGGCCAGGGGTACAATGAG.

Regarding this clone: Germline is not matched at one junction end, which may reflect a read error. Read coverage stops 3 residues before the CDR3 terminus; the germline J gene supplies the remainder. This chain joins TRBV7-8 and TRBJ2-1; a possible D gene is TRBD2 (5 bases). Per the germline V gene, CDR1 is SGHVS and CDR2 is FQNEAQ. The length of the CDR3 is 15 residues. The CDR3 bases that were read are TGTGCCAGCAGCCTAGCTGCTAGCCACTACAATGAG. Its translation: CASSLAASHYNE. The entire CDR3 protein is CASSLAASHYNEQFF. Full variable domain (missing parts from reference TRBV7-8 and TRBJ2-1): GAGVSQSPRYKVAKRGQDVALRCDPISGHVSLFWYQQALGQGPEFLTYFQNEAQLDKSGLPSDRFFAERPEGSVSTLKIQRTQQEDSAVYLCASSLAASHYNEQFFGPGTRLTVL.